The subject of this entry is one T cell receptor (beta chain). Its antigen is not identified. The data were obtained in a study of T cell responses to AZD1222 COVID-19 vaccine. Study conclusions and caveats: An increase in Spike-specific TCR breadth and depth was observed after two AZD1222 doses.

Sequenced by immunoSEQ multiplex PCR; TCRdb stores in-frame clones only, minus some. The sample has 57,000 or so clones; around 82% are singletons. Germline loops: CDR1 SGDLS, CDR2 YYNGEE. The CDR3 runs 16 residues. Trimming pared 4 bases from V and 5 bases from J, leaving 21 bases between. The chain combines TRBV9 with TRBJ2-5, with a weak D call TRBD1 (6 bases). The sample was peripheral blood, taken 28 days after the second AZD1222 dose. This TCR was recovered from an adult who received the AZD1222 COVID-19 vaccine. In DNA form, the CDR3 reads TGTGCCAGCAGCCCCCGGGACACTTGGTCCGAGGAGACCCAGTACTTC. The encoded protein is CASSPRDTWSEETQYF.